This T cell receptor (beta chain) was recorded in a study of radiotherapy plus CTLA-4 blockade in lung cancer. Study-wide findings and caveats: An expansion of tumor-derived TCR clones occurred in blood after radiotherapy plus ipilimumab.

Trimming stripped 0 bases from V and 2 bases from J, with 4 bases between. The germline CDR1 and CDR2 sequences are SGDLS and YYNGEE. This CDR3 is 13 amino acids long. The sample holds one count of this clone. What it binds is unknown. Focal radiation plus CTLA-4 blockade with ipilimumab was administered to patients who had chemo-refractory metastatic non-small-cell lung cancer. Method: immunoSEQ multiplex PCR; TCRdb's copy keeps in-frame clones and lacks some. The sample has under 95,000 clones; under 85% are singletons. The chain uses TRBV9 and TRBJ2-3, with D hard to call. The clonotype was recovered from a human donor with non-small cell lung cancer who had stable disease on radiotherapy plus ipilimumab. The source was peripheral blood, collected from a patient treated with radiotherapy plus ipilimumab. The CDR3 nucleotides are TGTGCCAGCAGCGTAGGTTTCACAGATACGCAGTATTTT. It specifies CASSVGFTDTQYF.